The clone carrying this TCR beta chain was found once. Its target is unknown. The data were taken from a study of cytomegalovirus exposure and HLA in healthy donors. Regarding the study as a whole: The study labeled roughly 160 TCR beta chains cytomegalovirus-associated. High sensitivity and specificity were reportedly achieved when the classifier diagnosed cytomegalovirus status. With later analysis, a missense DCLRE1C variant became linked to TCR beta V- and J-gene trimming. Immune exposure information available was restricted to CMV serostatus.

Deletions cut 7 bases from V and 7 bases from J, with 16 bases between. The CDR3 contains 13 residues. Germline V gene lookup returns CDR1 GTSNPN and CDR2 SVGIG (reference sequence). PCR amplification relied on 60 Vbeta primers (plus 13 Jbeta primers). TCRdb keeps only in-frame clones here, not all; method: immunoSEQ multiplex PCR. The table has about 160,000 clones, approximately 74% seen once. Sequenced sample: PBMCs. J is TRBJ1-4 and V is TRBV30; D remains unclear. The sequence derives from a woman between 25 and 40 years old in good health and CMV-seronegative. The CDR3 is CASLGGKGEKLFF. The CDR3 nucleotides are TGTGCCTCACTTGGCGGGAAAGGTGAAAAACTGTTTTTT.